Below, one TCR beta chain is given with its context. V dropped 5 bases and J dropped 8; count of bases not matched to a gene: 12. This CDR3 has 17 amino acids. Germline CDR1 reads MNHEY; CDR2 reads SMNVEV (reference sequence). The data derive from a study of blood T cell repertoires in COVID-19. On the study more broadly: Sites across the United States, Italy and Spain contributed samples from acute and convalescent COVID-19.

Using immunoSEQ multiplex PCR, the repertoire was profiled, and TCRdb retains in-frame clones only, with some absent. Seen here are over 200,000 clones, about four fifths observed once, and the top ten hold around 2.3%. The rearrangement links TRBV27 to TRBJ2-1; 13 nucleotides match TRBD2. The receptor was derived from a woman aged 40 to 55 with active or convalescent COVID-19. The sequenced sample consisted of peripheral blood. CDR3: CASSNPRTSGSTDEQFF. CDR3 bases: TGTGCCAGCAGTAACCCCCGGACTAGCGGGAGTACCGATGAGCAGTTCTTC.